Below, one TCR beta chain is given with its context. Its target antigen remains unknown. Qualities for individual bases were not recorded, and no much larger clone is one base off. TCRdb records Illumina HiSeq 1500 as the sequencer. The raw public data were reprocessed by TCRdb itself: fastp quality trimming at Q25, MiXCR clonotype calling, in-frame beta chains only. All rows with the same CDR3 protein become a single entry with the most common DNA and genes. The sample contains around 34,000 distinct CDR3 sequences, about 52% of them found a single time. The biggest ten clones account for 75% to 95% of the sample. The treatment or condition label corresponds to: in vitro stimulation with specific CMV peptide epitopes to enrich CMV-specific T cells. These data originate in a study of T cell repertoires in cytomegalovirus infection (dated by TCRdb to between 2017 and 2020). About the full investigation: The peptide stimulations were aimed at well-studied HLA-B-restricted epitopes as well as recently identified HLA-C-restricted CMV epitopes, whose presentation resists viral immunomodulation. The HLA type of each donor mattered for the analysis, because public TCR beta signatures pointed to carriage of CMV infection along with the matching HLA type.

Study-wide conclusions, independent of this receptor: The ex vivo response was dominated by HLA-C-restricted CMV-specific TCR beta clonotypes, which also provided the single most frequent clonotype in two of eight donors. In both this cohort and an independent cohort of some 350 donors, the cumulative frequency of public TCR beta family members distinguished carriers of CMV infection plus the relevant HLA type.

Spanning cysteine to phenylalanine, the CDR3 consists of 14 amino acids. CDR3 DNA is the only sequence kept; it has 42 bases, read in frame from the first base. A distance of 18 bases separates the germline ends of V and J, which lose 5 bases and 7 bases respectively. The germline V gene sets CDR1 to SGHTA and CDR2 to FQGNSA. Here the chain combines TRBV7-2 and TRBJ2-7, with no confidently assigned D gene. The starting material was CD8+ T cells from cultured PBMCs, obtained from culture after CMV antigen stimulation. This receptor was identified in a human donor in good health (CMV status not recorded). Some clones in this sample may be carry-over from other donors' samples. The CDR3 sequence is CASSPNGPLEEQYF. The bases read TGTGCCAGCAGCCCAAATGGACCCTTGGAGGAGCAGTACTTC. Extended through the reference TRBV7-2 and TRBJ2-7 proteins, this CDR3 yields the full variable domain: GAGVSQSPSNKVTEKGKDVELRCDPISGHTALYWYRQSLGQGLEFLIYFQGNSAPDKSGLPSDRFSAERTGGSVSTLTIQRTQQEDSAVYLCASSPNGPLEEQYFGPGTRLTVT.